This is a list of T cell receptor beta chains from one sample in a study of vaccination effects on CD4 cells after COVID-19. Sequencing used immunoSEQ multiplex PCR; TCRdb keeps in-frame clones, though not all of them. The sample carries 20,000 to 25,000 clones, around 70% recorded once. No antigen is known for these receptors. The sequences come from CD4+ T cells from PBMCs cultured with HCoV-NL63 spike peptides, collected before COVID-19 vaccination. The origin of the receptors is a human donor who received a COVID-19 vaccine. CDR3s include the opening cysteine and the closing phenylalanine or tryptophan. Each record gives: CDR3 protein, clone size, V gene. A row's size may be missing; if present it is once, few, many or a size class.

cdr3_aa: CASSPRRAEGFYSNQPQHF; clone_size: .; v_call: TRBV18
cdr3_aa: CASSQDAHKTDTQYF; clone_size: .; v_call: TRBV4-1
cdr3_aa: CASTRKWGNYGYTF; clone_size: .; v_call: TRBV5-6
cdr3_aa: CASSFEETGRNEQFF; clone_size: once; v_call: TRBV27
cdr3_aa: CASSRQGRGSTEAFF; clone_size: .; v_call: TRBV19
cdr3_aa: CASTPNGMSNQPQHF; clone_size: .; v_call: TRBV19
cdr3_aa: CASSLVGGGFTGELFF; clone_size: few; v_call: TRBV7-7
cdr3_aa: CASSVGTVNEKLFF; clone_size: .; v_call: TRBV9
cdr3_aa: CATSSGGGTGNTIYF; clone_size: .; v_call: TRBV24-1
cdr3_aa: CASSVSGGRNEQFF; clone_size: once; v_call: TRBV9
cdr3_aa: CASTSGTGVGEQYF; clone_size: .; v_call: TRBV6-5
cdr3_aa: CASSLDVTGEGTEAFF; clone_size: .; v_call: TRBV5-1
cdr3_aa: CASSLGGSPNYGYTF; clone_size: .; v_call: TRBV5-1